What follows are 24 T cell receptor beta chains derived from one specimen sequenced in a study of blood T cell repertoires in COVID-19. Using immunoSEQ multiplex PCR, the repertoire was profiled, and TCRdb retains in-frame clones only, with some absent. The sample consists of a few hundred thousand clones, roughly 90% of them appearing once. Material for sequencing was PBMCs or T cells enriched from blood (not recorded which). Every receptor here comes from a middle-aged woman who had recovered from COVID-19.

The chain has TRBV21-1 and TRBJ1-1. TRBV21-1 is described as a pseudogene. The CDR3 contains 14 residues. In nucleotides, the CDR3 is TGTGCCAGCAGCTCCGGGGGGGGAGGGACTGAAGCTTTCTTT. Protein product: CASSSGGGGTEAFF.

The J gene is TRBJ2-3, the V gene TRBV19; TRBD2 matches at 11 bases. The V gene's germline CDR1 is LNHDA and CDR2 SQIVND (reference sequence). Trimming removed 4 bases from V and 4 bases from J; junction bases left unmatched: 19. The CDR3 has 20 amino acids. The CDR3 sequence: CASSTVLPVTSGEVPDTQYF. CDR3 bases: TGTGCCAGTAGTACCGTACTCCCTGTGACTAGCGGGGAAGTCCCAGATACGCAGTATTTT.

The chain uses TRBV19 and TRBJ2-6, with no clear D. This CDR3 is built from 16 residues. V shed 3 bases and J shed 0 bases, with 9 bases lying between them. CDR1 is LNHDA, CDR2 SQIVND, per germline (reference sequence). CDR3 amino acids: CASSIYSGSGANVLTF. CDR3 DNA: TGTGCCAGTAGTATTTATTCCGGCTCTGGGGCCAACGTCCTGACTTTC.

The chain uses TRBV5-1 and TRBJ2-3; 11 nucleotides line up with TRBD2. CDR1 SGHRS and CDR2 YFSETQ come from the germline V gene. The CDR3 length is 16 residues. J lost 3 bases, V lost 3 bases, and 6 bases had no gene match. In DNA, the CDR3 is TGCGCCAGCAGCTCCGGGACTAGCGGCCGGACAGATACGCAGTATTTT. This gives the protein CASSSGTSGRTDTQYF. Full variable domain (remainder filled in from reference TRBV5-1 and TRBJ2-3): KAGVTQTPRYLIKTRGQQVTLSCSPISGHRSVSWYQQTPGQGLQFLFEYFSETQRNKGNFPGRFSGRQFSNSRSEMNVSTLELGDSALYLCASSSGTSGRTDTQYFGPGTRLTVL.

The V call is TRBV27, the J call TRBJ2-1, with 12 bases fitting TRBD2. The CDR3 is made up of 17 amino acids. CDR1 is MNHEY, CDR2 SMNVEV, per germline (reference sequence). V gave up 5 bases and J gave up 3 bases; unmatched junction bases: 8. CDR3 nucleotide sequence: TGTGCCAGCAGTACTACCCCTAGCGGGAGGGTCTACAATGAGCAGTTCTTC. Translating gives CASSTTPSGRVYNEQFF.

The CDR3 nucleotides read TGTGCCAGCAGTTCCTTACAGGGGTCCTATAATTCACCCCTCCACTTT. Its protein product is CASSSLQGSYNSPLHF. This chain links TRBV27 with TRBJ1-6; 7 nucleotides agree with TRBD1. J lost 1 base, V lost 4 bases, and 4 bases had no gene match. The CDR3 loop spans 16 amino acids. Germline CDR1 MNHEY, CDR2 SMNVEV (reference sequence).

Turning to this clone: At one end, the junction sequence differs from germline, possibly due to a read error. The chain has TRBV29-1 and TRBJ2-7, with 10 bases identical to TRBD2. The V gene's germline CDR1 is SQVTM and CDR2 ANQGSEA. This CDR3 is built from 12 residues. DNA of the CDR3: TGCAGCGTTGAAGAGACTAGCGGGTTCCGAGGTTTC. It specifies CSVEETSGFRGF.

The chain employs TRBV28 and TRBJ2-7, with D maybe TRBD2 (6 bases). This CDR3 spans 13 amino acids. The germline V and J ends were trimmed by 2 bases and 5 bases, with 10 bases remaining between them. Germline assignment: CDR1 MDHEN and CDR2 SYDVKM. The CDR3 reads CASSLGGKHEQYF. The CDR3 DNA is TGTGCCAGCAGTTTAGGAGGGAAGCACGAGCAGTACTTC.

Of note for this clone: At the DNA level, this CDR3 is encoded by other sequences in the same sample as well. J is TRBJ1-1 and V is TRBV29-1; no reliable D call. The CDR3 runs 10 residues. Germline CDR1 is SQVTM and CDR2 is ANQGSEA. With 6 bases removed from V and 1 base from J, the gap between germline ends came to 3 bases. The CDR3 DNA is TGCAGCGTCCAGAACACTGAAGCTTTCTTT. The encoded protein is CSVQNTEAFF.

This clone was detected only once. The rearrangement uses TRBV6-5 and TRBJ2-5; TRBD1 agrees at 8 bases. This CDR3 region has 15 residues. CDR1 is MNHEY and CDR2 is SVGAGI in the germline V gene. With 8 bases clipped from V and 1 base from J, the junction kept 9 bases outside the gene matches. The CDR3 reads CASLALDRAQETQYF. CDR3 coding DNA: TGTGCCAGCCTAGCCTTGGACAGGGCCCAAGAGACCCAGTACTTC.

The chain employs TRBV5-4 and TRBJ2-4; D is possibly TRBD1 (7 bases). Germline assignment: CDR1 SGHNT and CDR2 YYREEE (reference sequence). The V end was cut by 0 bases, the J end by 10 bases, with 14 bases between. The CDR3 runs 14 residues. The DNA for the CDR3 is TGTGCCAGCAGCTTGGGAGGGCAGGGGGGAATTCAGTACTTC. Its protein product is CASSLGGQGGIQYF.

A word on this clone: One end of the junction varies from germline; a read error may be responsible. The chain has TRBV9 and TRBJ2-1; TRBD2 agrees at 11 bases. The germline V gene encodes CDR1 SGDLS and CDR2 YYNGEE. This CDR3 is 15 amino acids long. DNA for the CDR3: TGTGCCAGCACCGTAGGTAGCGGGGGGGCCAATGAGCAGTTCTTC. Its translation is CASTVGSGGANEQFF.

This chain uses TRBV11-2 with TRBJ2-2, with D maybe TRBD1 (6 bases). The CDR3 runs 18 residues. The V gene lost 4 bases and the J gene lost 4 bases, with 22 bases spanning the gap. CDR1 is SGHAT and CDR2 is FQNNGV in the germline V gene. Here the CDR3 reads CASSSVVSRGPSTGELFF. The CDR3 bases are TGTGCCAGCAGCTCTGTAGTTTCCAGGGGCCCGAGCACCGGGGAGCTGTTTTTT.

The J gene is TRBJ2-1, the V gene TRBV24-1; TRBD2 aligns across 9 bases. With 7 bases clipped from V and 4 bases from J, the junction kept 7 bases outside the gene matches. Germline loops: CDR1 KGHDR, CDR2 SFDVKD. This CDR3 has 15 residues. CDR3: CATRARAGGYNEQFF. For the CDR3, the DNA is TGTGCCACCAGAGCGCGAGCGGGAGGTTACAATGAGCAGTTCTTC.

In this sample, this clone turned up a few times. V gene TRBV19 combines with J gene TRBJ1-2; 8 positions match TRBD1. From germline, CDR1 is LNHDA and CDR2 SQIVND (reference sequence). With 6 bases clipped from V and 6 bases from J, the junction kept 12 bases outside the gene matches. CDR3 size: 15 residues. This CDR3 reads CASRTPTGVKDGYTF. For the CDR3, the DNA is TGTGCCAGTAGGACCCCGACAGGGGTAAAGGATGGCTACACCTTC. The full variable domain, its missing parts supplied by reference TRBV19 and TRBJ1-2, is DGGITQSPKYLFRKEGQNVTLSCEQNLNHDAMYWYRQDPGQGLRLIYYSQIVNDFQKGDIAEGYSVSREKKESFPLTVTSAQKNPTAFYLCASRTPTGVKDGYTFGSGTRLTVV.

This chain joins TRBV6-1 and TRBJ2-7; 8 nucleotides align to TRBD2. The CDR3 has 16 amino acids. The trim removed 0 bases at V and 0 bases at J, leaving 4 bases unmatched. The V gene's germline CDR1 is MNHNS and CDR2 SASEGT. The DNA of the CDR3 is TGTGCCAGCAGTGAAGCGCGGCTAGCGGGCTCCTACGAGCAGTACTTC. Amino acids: CASSEARLAGSYEQYF.

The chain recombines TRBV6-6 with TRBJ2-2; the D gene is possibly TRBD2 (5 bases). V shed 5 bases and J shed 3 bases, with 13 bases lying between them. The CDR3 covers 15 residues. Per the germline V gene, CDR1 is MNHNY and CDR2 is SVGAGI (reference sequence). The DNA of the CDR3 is TGTGCCAGCAGTACTAGGGTTACGGACACCGGGGAGCTGTTTTTT. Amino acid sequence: CASSTRVTDTGELFF.

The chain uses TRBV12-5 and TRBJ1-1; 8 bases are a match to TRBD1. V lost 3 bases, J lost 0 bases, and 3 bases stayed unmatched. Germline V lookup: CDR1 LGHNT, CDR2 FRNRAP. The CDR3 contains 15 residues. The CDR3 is CASGLQGGLNTEAFF. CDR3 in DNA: TGTGCTAGTGGTTTACAGGGGGGTTTGAACACTGAAGCTTTCTTT.

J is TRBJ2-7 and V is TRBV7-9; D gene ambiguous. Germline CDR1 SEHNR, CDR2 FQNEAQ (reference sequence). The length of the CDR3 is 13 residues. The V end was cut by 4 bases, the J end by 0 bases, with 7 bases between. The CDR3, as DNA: TGTGCCAGCAGCTCCACAGCCTCCTACGAGCAGTACTTC. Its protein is CASSSTASYEQYF.

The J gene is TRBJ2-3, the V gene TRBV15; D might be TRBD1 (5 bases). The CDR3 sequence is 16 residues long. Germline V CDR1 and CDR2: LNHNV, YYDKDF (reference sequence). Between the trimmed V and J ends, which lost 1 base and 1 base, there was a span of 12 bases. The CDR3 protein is CATSRGPGSGTDTQYF. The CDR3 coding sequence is TGTGCCACCAGCAGAGGGCCAGGGTCGGGCACAGATACGCAGTATTTT.

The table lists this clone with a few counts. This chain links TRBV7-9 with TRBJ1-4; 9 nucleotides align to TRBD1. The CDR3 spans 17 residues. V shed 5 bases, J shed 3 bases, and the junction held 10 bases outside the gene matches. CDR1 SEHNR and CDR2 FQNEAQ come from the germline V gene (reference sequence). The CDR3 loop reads CASSPQGALVANEKLFF. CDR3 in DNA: TGTGCCAGCAGCCCACAGGGGGCCCTAGTGGCTAATGAAAAACTGTTTTTT.

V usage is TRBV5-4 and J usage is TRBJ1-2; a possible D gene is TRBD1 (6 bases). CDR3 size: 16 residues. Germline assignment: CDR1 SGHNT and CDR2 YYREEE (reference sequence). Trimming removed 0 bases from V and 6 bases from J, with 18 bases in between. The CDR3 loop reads CASSLEPFIQGHGYTF. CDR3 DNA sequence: TGTGCCAGCAGCTTGGAACCTTTCATACAGGGCCATGGCTACACCTTC.

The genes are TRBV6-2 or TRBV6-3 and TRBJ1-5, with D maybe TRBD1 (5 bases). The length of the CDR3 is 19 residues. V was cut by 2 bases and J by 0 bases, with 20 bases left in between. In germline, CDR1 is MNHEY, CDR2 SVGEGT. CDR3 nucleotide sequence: TGTGCCAGCAGTTACGTCGCTGAGACAGCCCTAAATAGCAATCAGCCCCAGCATTTT. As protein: CASSYVAETALNSNQPQHF.

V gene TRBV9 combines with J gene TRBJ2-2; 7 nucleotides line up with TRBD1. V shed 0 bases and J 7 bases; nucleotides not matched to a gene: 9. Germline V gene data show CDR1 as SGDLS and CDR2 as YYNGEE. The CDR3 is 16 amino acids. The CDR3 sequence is CASSVARQGGHGELFF. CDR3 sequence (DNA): TGTGCCAGCAGCGTAGCTCGACAGGGCGGGCACGGGGAGCTGTTTTTT.